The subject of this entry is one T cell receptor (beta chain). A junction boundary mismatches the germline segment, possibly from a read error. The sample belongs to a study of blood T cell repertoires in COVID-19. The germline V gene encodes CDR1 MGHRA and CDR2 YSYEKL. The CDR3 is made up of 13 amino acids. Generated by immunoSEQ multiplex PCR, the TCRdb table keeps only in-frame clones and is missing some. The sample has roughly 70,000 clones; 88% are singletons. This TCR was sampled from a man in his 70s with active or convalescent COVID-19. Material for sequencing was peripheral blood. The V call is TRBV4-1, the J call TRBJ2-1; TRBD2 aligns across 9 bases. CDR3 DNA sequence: TGCGCCAGCAGCCAAGATTACCTAGCGGGGCCCCTCTTC. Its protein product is CASSQDYLAGPLF.